The clone carrying this TCR beta chain turned up a few times. The antigen is undetermined. This entry is derived from a study of molecular identifiers for immune sequencing clone quantification. Study context: Four portions were sequenced after RNA from roughly 20,000 or 100,000 naive CD8 cells was split five ways in replicates. The study's findings and limits: In CMV-specific effectors, clones above 20 copies held over 97% of molecules; naive, under 1%. Identical barcode-sharing TCR molecules could lead to underestimated sizes for highly expanded clones.

The CDR3 consists of 12 residues. Trimming shortened V by 5 bases and J by 10 bases, and 12 bases separated the two germline ends. Germline-derived CDR1 and CDR2 are MGHRA and YSYEKL. In TCRdb, the PCR reads were re-called with MiXCR into one record per CDR3 protein. The sample gives about half a million distinct CDR3 sequences, 20% to 25% of which show up once; approximately 0.84% is in the top ten. The chain uses TRBV4-1 and TRBJ2-1; either TRBD1 or TRBD2 may fit D (5 bases each). The TCR sequence derives from a human donor in good health. Some libraries in this study had Jurkat cell RNA spiked in. The sequencing sample was made of naive CD8+ T cells from blood, with Jurkat cell RNA spiked in. The subset denotes: FACS-sorted CD8+CD4-CCR7+CD45RA+ naive T cells. The CDR3 reads CASSGQGDEQFF. CDR3 DNA: TGCGCCAGCAGCGGCCAGGGAGACGAGCAGTTCTTC.